This T cell receptor (beta chain) is from a study of OX40 agonist ivuxolimab in advanced cancers. Study outcomes and limitations: Dose levels from 0.1 to 3.0 mg/kg saw CD4+ and CD8+ blood T cells expand clonally by week 6.

The ends were cut back, 8 bases at V and 1 base at J, with 12 bases in the middle. CDR3 length: 14 residues. Per the germline V gene, CDR1 is MNHEY and CDR2 is SVGAGI. On this clone itself: Antigen specificity is unknown.

Here immunoSEQ multiplex PCR was the method, and the copy in TCRdb shows in-frame clones only, minus some. This sample has 65,000 to 95,000 clones; approximately 85% occur once, and the top ten carry 5% to 6.5%. J is TRBJ1-5 and V is TRBV6-5; D is unclear. Sequencing was performed on CD4+ or CD8+ T cells sorted from blood, taken in a trial of the OX40 agonist ivuxolimab. The sequence derives from an adult with an advanced solid tumor such as melanoma, head and neck, liver or kidney cancer. The CDR3 loop is CASASSVSNQPQHF. The CDR3 nucleotides are TGTGCCAGCGCCTCGTCGGTGAGCAATCAGCCCCAGCATTTT.